The 31 T cell receptor beta chains listed next were all sequenced from one sample in a study of shared clonotypes between healthy human individuals. Sequencing used immunoSEQ multiplex PCR; TCRdb keeps in-frame clones, though not all of them. This sample has around 700,000 clones; about 80% occur once, and the top ten carry around 2%. What was sequenced was memory CD4+ T cells sorted from blood. The subset: CD45RA-negative fraction. The receptors come from a woman in her 30s in good health.

The chain joins TRBV2 to TRBJ2-2; TRBD2 agrees at 11 bases. This CDR3 is built from 16 residues. Germline assignment: CDR1 SNHLY and CDR2 FYNNEI. V gave up 6 bases and J gave up 7 bases; unmatched junction bases: 10. CDR3: CASRNVAGGPHGELFF. For the CDR3, the DNA is TGTGCCAGCAGAAACGTAGCGGGAGGGCCGCACGGGGAGCTGTTTTTT.

CDR3 sequence: CASSINRILVTEAFF. DNA for the CDR3: TGTGCCAGCAGCATCAACAGGATTTTGGTCACTGAAGCTTTCTTT. This rearrangement joins TRBV7-2 to TRBJ1-1, with D maybe TRBD1 (5 bases). Germline V lookup: CDR1 SGHTA, CDR2 FQGNSA. With 5 bases removed from V and 4 bases from J, the gap between germline ends came to 17 bases. This CDR3 region has 15 residues.

The V and J genes are TRBV19 and TRBJ2-3; 8 positions match TRBD2. The CDR3 has 14 amino acids. Germline lookup yields CDR1 LNHDA and CDR2 SQIVND (reference sequence). The junction had 5 bases not matched to a gene; V was cut back by 3 bases and J by 6 bases. In nucleotides, the CDR3 is TGTGCCAGTAGTATCCTCCCGGGGGGGGATACGCAGTATTTT. It yields the protein CASSILPGGDTQYF.

The chain joins TRBV6-5 to TRBJ2-2, with no clear D. The germline V gene encodes CDR1 MNHEY and CDR2 SVGAGI. The CDR3 spans 16 residues. Trimming shortened V by 0 bases and J by 0 bases, and 8 bases separated the two germline ends. CDR3 loop: CASSYSVGSNTGELFF. CDR3 DNA sequence: TGTGCCAGCAGTTACTCGGTCGGATCGAACACCGGGGAGCTGTTTTTT.

The V gene is TRBV2, the J gene TRBJ2-5; 8 bases map to TRBD2. After removal of 4 bases from V and 5 bases from J, the junction contained 6 bases not matched to a gene. Germline V gene sequence: CDR1 SNHLY, CDR2 FYNNEI. The CDR3 is made up of 14 amino acids. Here the CDR3 DNA reads TGTGCCAGCAGTGGGACTAGCTCGGGGGAGACCCAGTACTTC. Its translation: CASSGTSSGETQYF.

This clone was picked up one time. DNA for the CDR3: TGCGCCAGCAGCTTGGGTACGAACACTGAAGCTTTCTTT. It yields the protein CASSLGTNTEAFF. The chain employs TRBV5-1 and TRBJ1-1; D unresolved. Germline CDR1 and CDR2: SGHRS and YFSETQ. V lost 0 bases and J lost 1, with 4 bases in between. This CDR3 has 13 amino acids.

The chain employs TRBV6-5 and TRBJ2-2; 9 bases agree with TRBD2. Germline CDR1 is MNHEY and CDR2 is SVGAGI. Trimming cost V 2 bases and J 0 bases; bases outside gene matches: 1. The CDR3 spans 16 residues. The CDR3, as DNA: TGTGCCAGCAGTTACCGACTAGCGGCGAACACCGGGGAGCTGTTTTTT. Translating gives CASSYRLAANTGELFF.

This sequence joins TRBV28 and TRBJ2-5; D remains ambiguous. Trimming removed 7 bases at V and 4 bases at J, with 7 bases between. The CDR3 spans 11 residues. Germline V CDR1 and CDR2: MDHEN, SYDVKM. The CDR3 nucleotides read TGTGCCAGCATCCAAGGAGAGACCCAGTACTTC. Translated, it gives CASIQGETQYF.

V gene TRBV6-1 combines with J gene TRBJ1-3; D not certain. CDR3 length equals 17 residues. Between the trimmed V and J ends, which lost 3 bases and 4 bases, there was a span of 19 bases. Germline values: CDR1 MNHNS, CDR2 SASEGT. The CDR3 is CASSDALMRPGGNTIYF. CDR3 bases: TGTGCCAGCAGTGACGCCCTAATGAGGCCAGGAGGAAACACCATATATTTT.

This chain links TRBV5-1 with TRBJ1-1; D might be TRBD1 (5 bases). V lost 4 bases and J lost 2, with 6 bases in between. The germline CDR1 and CDR2 sequences are SGHRS and YFSETQ. This CDR3 has 12 amino acids. CDR3 region: CASSQGNTEAFF. The CDR3 DNA follows: TGCGCCAGCAGCCAGGGAAACACTGAAGCTTTCTTT. The full variable domain, with the rest looked up from reference TRBV5-1 and TRBJ1-1, is KAGVTQTPRYLIKTRGQQVTLSCSPISGHRSVSWYQQTPGQGLQFLFEYFSETQRNKGNFPGRFSGRQFSNSRSEMNVSTLELGDSALYLCASSQGNTEAFFGQGTRLTVV.

In regard to this clone: The sample has other DNA sequences that encode this CDR3 too. V usage is TRBV27 and J usage is TRBJ1-3; D unclear. Between the trimmed V and J ends, which lost 5 bases and 4 bases, there was a span of 9 bases. CDR3 length equals 13 residues. CDR1 is MNHEY and CDR2 is SMNVEV in the germline V gene (reference sequence). CDR3 nucleotides: TGTGCCAGCAGTCCAAGTGGCGGAAACACCATATATTTT. Its protein is CASSPSGGNTIYF.

The V call is TRBV4-1, the J call TRBJ2-2, with a tentative D call TRBD1 (5 bases). V lost 4 bases to trimming and J lost 1 base, with 7 bases between them. CDR1 and CDR2 from the germline V gene are MGHRA and YSYEKL. CDR3 length: 14 residues. As DNA, the CDR3 is TGCGCCAGCAGCCGAGGACAGAACACCGGGGAGCTGTTTTTT. This gives the protein CASSRGQNTGELFF.

V usage is TRBV6-5 and J usage is TRBJ2-7, with D tentatively TRBD2 (5 bases). V shed 6 bases and J shed 8 bases, with 14 bases lying between them. This CDR3 is 12 amino acids long. Germline V gene sequence: CDR1 MNHEY, CDR2 SVGAGI. CDR3 nucleotides: TGTGCCAGCAGCCAATTTGGGAGTCAGCAGTACTTC. Encoded protein: CASSQFGSQQYF.

This chain uses TRBV30 with TRBJ2-7; 11 bases are a match to TRBD2. Germline assignment: CDR1 GTSNPN and CDR2 SVGIG (reference sequence). Germline trimming cut 5 bases from V and 4 bases from J; bases unmatched to any gene: 10. The CDR3 extends over 15 amino acids. The CDR3 protein is CAWRINSGRGYEQYF. CDR3 in DNA: TGTGCCTGGCGAATTAATAGCGGGAGGGGATACGAGCAGTACTTC.

V usage is TRBV7-8 and J usage is TRBJ2-7, with D uncertain. The ends were cut back, 5 bases at V and 10 bases at J, with 15 bases in the middle. The CDR3 has 12 residues. Germline V gene sequence: CDR1 SGHVS, CDR2 FQNEAQ. CDR3 sequence reads: CASSIGRFHQYF. The CDR3 DNA is TGTGCCAGCAGCATTGGACGTTTTCACCAGTACTTC.

The chain recombines TRBV11-3 with TRBJ2-7; D is ambiguous. Germline loops: CDR1 SGHNT, CDR2 YENEEA. This CDR3 region has 12 residues. V was trimmed by 5 bases and J by 3 bases, leaving 8 bases between them. CDR3 region: CASSHGDYEQYF. DNA of the CDR3: TGTGCCAGCAGCCACGGAGACTACGAGCAGTACTTC.

Ten or more counts support this clone. Other DNA sequences within the sample encode an identical CDR3. The rearrangement joins TRBV6-1 to TRBJ2-1, with 7 nucleotides matching TRBD2. Germline V gives CDR1 MNHNS, CDR2 SASEGT. Germline trimming cut 1 base from V and 0 bases from J; bases unmatched to any gene: 0. The CDR3 is 15 amino acids. CDR3 region: CASSEGGGSYNEQFF. The CDR3 coding sequence is TGTGCCAGCAGTGAAGGCGGGGGCTCCTACAATGAGCAGTTCTTC.

V gene TRBV10-3 combines with J gene TRBJ2-7; perhaps TRBD2 as D (5 bases). Germline assignment: CDR1 ENHRY and CDR2 SYGVKD. The V end was cut by 10 bases, the J end by 0 bases, with 16 bases between. CDR3 length: 14 residues. CDR3 nucleotides: TGTGCCAGCAACCACGACGGGAACTCCTACGAGCAGTACTTC. This codes for CASNHDGNSYEQYF.

Regarding this clone: Additional DNA sequences in this sample encode the identical CDR3. The chain is built from TRBV5-1 and TRBJ1-3; D not resolved. Germline CDR1 is SGHRS and CDR2 is YFSETQ. V dropped 4 bases and J dropped 4 bases, with 12 bases sitting between them. CDR3 length: 14 amino acids. CDR3 sequence reads: CASSPGTAGNTIYF. CDR3 DNA sequence: TGCGCCAGCAGCCCGGGAACGGCAGGAAACACCATATATTTT.

This clone was seen only a few times. The chain is built from TRBV7-9 and TRBJ2-3; D ambiguous. V was cut by 3 bases and J by 2 bases, with 6 bases left in between. Germline V gene lookup returns CDR1 SEHNR and CDR2 FQNEAQ (reference sequence). This CDR3 contains 13 residues. CDR3 nucleotides: TGTGCCAGCAGCTTTCCTAACACAGATACGCAGTATTTT. Protein: CASSFPNTDTQYF.

The genes are TRBV5-1 and TRBJ2-3, with TRBD2 as a possible D gene (6 bases). Trimming cost V 0 bases and J 0 bases, with 26 bases left between them. The V gene's germline CDR1 is SGHRS and CDR2 YFSETQ. The CDR3 consists of 21 residues. CDR3 sequence (DNA): TGCGCCAGCAGCTTGGCGGGAGTATGGACCCGGGGAAGGTCTAGCACAGATACGCAGTATTTT. It encodes CASSLAGVWTRGRSSTDTQYF.

The CDR3 nucleotides are TGTGCCAGTAGTATCCGGGCCAGCGCAGATACGCAGTATTTT. Protein sequence: CASSIRASADTQYF. The chain has TRBV19 and TRBJ2-3; D is unclear. CDR1 is LNHDA, CDR2 SQIVND, per germline (reference sequence). Between the trimmed V and J ends, which lost 3 bases and 4 bases, there was a span of 11 bases. The CDR3 has 14 amino acids.

The chain couples TRBV6-1 to TRBJ2-7, with 10 bases that match TRBD1. Germline V gene data show CDR1 as MNHNS and CDR2 as SASEGT. This CDR3 is built from 15 residues. The trim removed 7 bases at V and 4 bases at J, leaving 10 bases unmatched. Written as DNA, the CDR3 is TGTGCCAGCACCCCAGCCGGGACAGGGGCTTACGAGCAGTACTTC. Protein product: CASTPAGTGAYEQYF.

Remarks on this clone: The same CDR3 is also encoded by other DNA sequences in this sample. The genes are TRBV7-8 and TRBJ2-7; 9 bases fit TRBD2. Germline V lookup: CDR1 SGHVS, CDR2 FQNEAQ. J was trimmed by 4 bases and V by 3 bases; bases with no gene match: 4. The CDR3 sequence is 14 residues long. Here the CDR3 reads CASSFSGSGYEQYF. The CDR3, as DNA: TGTGCCAGCAGCTTTAGCGGGAGTGGGTACGAGCAGTACTTC.

This sequence joins TRBV2 and TRBJ1-2; 10 bases are shared with TRBD1. This CDR3 has 13 residues. J gave up 6 bases and V 5 bases, and 3 bases lay outside the gene matches. Germline CDR1 and CDR2: SNHLY and FYNNEI. CDR3 in DNA: TGTGCCAGCAGTTCGGACAGGGGGAATGGCTACACCTTC. Translation: CASSSDRGNGYTF.

V gene TRBV6-1 combines with J gene TRBJ1-2, with a weak D call TRBD1 (6 bases). This CDR3 comprises 14 residues. Germline values: CDR1 MNHNS, CDR2 SASEGT. V was clipped by 2 bases and J by 1 base, with 8 bases between them. The CDR3 DNA reads as TGTGCCAGCAGTGAACTAGGGGGTAACTATGGCTACACCTTC. It translates to CASSELGGNYGYTF.

The genes are TRBV6-6 and TRBJ2-7; D is undetermined. In germline, CDR1 is MNHNY, CDR2 SVGAGI (reference sequence). V was cut by 6 bases and J by 7 bases, with 13 bases left in between. The CDR3 covers 12 residues. The CDR3 DNA is TGTGCCAGCAGAGGGTTTGGTTCGGAGCAGTACTTC. It is translated as CASRGFGSEQYF.

The V gene is TRBV5-6, the J gene TRBJ2-4; 12 positions agree with TRBD2. The junction had 11 bases not matched to a gene; V was cut back by 5 bases and J by 8 bases. Germline V CDR1 and CDR2: SGHDT, YYEEEE. The CDR3 is 16 amino acids. CDR3 sequence: CASSLGLAGKTDIQYF. The DNA for the CDR3 is TGTGCCAGCAGTCTAGGACTAGCGGGAAAGACGGACATTCAGTACTTC.

This sequence joins TRBV4-1 and TRBJ2-2; 13 bases map to TRBD2. V shed 4 bases and J 5 bases; nucleotides not matched to a gene: 10. The V gene's germline CDR1 is MGHRA and CDR2 YSYEKL. The CDR3 contains 18 residues. CDR3 nucleotide sequence: TGCGCCAGCAGCCCCGGCCCGGGACTAGCGGGACGTACCGGGGAGCTGTTTTTT. Translating it yields CASSPGPGLAGRTGELFF.

This clone appeared a few times. This chain joins TRBV7-2 and TRBJ2-7; D gene unclear. The germline CDR1 and CDR2 sequences are SGHTA and FQGNSA. V was clipped by 4 bases and J by 2 bases, with 3 bases between them. The CDR3 spans 11 residues. The CDR3 is CASSSAYEQYF. For the CDR3, the DNA is TGTGCCAGCAGCTCCGCCTACGAGCAGTACTTC.

A word on this clone: This sample also contains other DNA sequences that code for the same CDR3. This chain uses TRBV6-5 with TRBJ1-3, with D possibly matching TRBD1 (6 bases). V gave up 6 bases and J gave up 4 bases, with 13 bases separating them. This CDR3 comprises 14 residues. In germline, CDR1 is MNHEY, CDR2 SVGAGI. The CDR3 region is CASSPGVAGNTIYF. The CDR3 DNA is TGTGCCAGCAGCCCAGGGGTCGCCGGAAACACCATATATTTT.